Following are 26 T cell receptor beta chains from one sample sequenced in a study of T cell responses to AZD1222 COVID-19 vaccine. This table comes from immunoSEQ multiplex PCR, and its TCRdb copy is limited to in-frame clones, with some not included. The table lists roughly 120,000 clones, about 85% of them singletons, with 5% to 7% in the top ten. This specimen was peripheral blood, taken on day 0 of AZD1222 vaccination. These receptors were taken from an adult in good health.

Only a few counts were recorded for this clone. V is TRBV3-1 (or the pseudogene TRBV3-2) and J is TRBJ1-6; no clear D. Trimming removed 6 bases at V and 7 bases at J, with 13 bases between. The V gene's germline CDR1 is LGHDT and CDR2 YNNKEL (reference sequence). This CDR3 region has 14 residues. The CDR3 region has the DNA TGTGCCAGCAGAGCAGGAAACTCAAATTCACCCCTCCACTTT. It encodes CASRAGNSNSPLHF.

V and J are TRBV10-3 and TRBJ2-7; no firm D call. There are 14 residues in the CDR3. The germline gives CDR1 ENHRY, CDR2 SYGVKD. Between the trimmed V and J ends, which lost 0 bases and 7 bases, there was a span of 13 bases. The CDR3: CAISESLGLREQYF. CDR3 in DNA: TGTGCCATCAGTGAGTCCCTAGGGTTGAGGGAGCAGTACTTC.

This clone appeared once. J is TRBJ2-7 and V is TRBV7-2, with 8 bases that match TRBD1. The CDR3 covers 14 residues. With V trimmed by 1 base and J by 3 bases, 2 bases remained unmatched. Germline V gene sequence: CDR1 SGHTA, CDR2 FQGNSA. The CDR3 DNA reads TGTGCCAGCAGCTTAGGGACAGGGAACTACGAGCAGTACTTC. It is translated as CASSLGTGNYEQYF.

J is TRBJ2-7 and V is TRBV6-6; no firm D call. V shed 0 bases and J shed 5 bases, with 11 bases lying between them. There are 14 residues in the CDR3. Germline-derived CDR1 and CDR2 are MNHNY and SVGAGI (reference sequence). DNA for the CDR3: TGTGCCAGCAGTTACTCCCTGGAGTCCCACGAGCAGTACTTC. This encodes CASSYSLESHEQYF.

The chain uses TRBV11-2 and TRBJ2-7, with D possibly matching TRBD2 (6 bases). Trimming removed 1 base from V and 0 bases from J, with 10 bases in between. Germline CDR1 SGHAT, CDR2 FQNNGV. The CDR3 spans 15 residues. The CDR3 loop reads CASSLGGTYSYEQYF. For the CDR3, the DNA is TGTGCCAGCAGCTTAGGGGGGACTTACTCCTACGAGCAGTACTTC.

This sequence joins TRBV2 and TRBJ1-1, with D unclear. The CDR3 runs 12 residues. Germline CDR1 SNHLY, CDR2 FYNNEI. Trimming took off 4 bases at V and 11 bases at J, with 14 bases between the two ends. CDR3: CASSARTVTAFF. The DNA for the CDR3 is TGTGCCAGCAGTGCCAGGACGGTGACGGCTTTCTTT.

This rearrangement joins TRBV9 to TRBJ2-2; 15 nucleotides agree with TRBD2. With 4 bases clipped from V and 1 base from J, the junction kept 2 bases outside the gene matches. Germline lookup yields CDR1 SGDLS and CDR2 YYNGEE. This CDR3 is 17 amino acids long. The CDR3 DNA is TGTGCCAGCAGCACGGGACTAGCGGGGGGGAACACCGGGGAGCTGTTTTTT. The encoded protein is CASSTGLAGGNTGELFF.

J is TRBJ1-2 and V is TRBV27; 8 positions agree with TRBD1. CDR3 length equals 15 residues. CDR1 MNHEY and CDR2 SMNVEV come from the germline V gene (reference sequence). The ends lost 5 bases at V and 8 bases at J; junction bases unmatched: 13. The CDR3 nucleotides are TGTGCCAGCAGTCCCTCCGGACAGGGCTCGCGGGGCTACACCTTC. Its protein is CASSPSGQGSRGYTF.

V usage is TRBV5-1 and J usage is TRBJ2-2, with TRBD2 as a possible D gene (6 bases). Germline loops: CDR1 SGHRS, CDR2 YFSETQ. This CDR3 has 15 residues. Trimming cost V 6 bases and J 5 bases, with 17 bases left between them. CDR3 nucleotide sequence: TGCGCCAGCACGCCGGCGGGGATCGGAACCGGGGAGCTGTTTTTT. Amino acids: CASTPAGIGTGELFF.

This clone was counted between two and nine times. This rearrangement joins TRBV15 to TRBJ2-2, with a weak D call TRBD2 (6 bases). V was cut by 5 bases and J by 5 bases, with 6 bases left in between. From germline, CDR1 is LNHNV and CDR2 YYDKDF (reference sequence). The CDR3 covers 12 residues. The CDR3 DNA is TGTGCCACCAGCCGGGGGACCGGGGAGCTGTTTTTT. Translation gives CATSRGTGELFF.

The chain employs TRBV4-1 and TRBJ1-1; no reliable D call. Germline V lookup: CDR1 MGHRA, CDR2 YSYEKL. V was clipped by 0 bases and J by 11 bases, with 7 bases between them. The length of the CDR3 is 11 residues. CDR3 sequence reads: CASSQDRLAFF. The CDR3 DNA is TGCGCCAGCAGCCAAGATAGGTTGGCTTTCTTT.

The chain links TRBV27 to TRBJ2-7, with 9 bases that match TRBD1. In germline, CDR1 is MNHEY, CDR2 SMNVEV (reference sequence). After removal of 5 bases from V and 1 base from J, the junction contained 3 bases not matched to a gene. The CDR3 covers 14 residues. CDR3 coding DNA: TGTGCCAGCAGTGCCGGGACAGGGTCCTACGAGCAGTACTTC. Its translation: CASSAGTGSYEQYF.

The V gene is TRBV4-1, the J gene TRBJ1-3, with a tentative D call TRBD1 (5 bases). Germline V CDR1 and CDR2: MGHRA, YSYEKL. Trimming removed 5 bases from V and 0 bases from J, with 17 bases in between. CDR3 size: 17 residues. Here the CDR3 DNA reads TGCGCCAGCAGCGGAAGGGGACGGCGGGACTCTGGAAACACCATATATTTT. Protein sequence: CASSGRGRRDSGNTIYF.

This clone qualifies as medium-sized. This chain links TRBV27 with TRBJ2-3, with 10 bases lining up with TRBD2. The germline V gene encodes CDR1 MNHEY and CDR2 SMNVEV (reference sequence). The CDR3 runs 15 residues. Losses at the gene ends were 7 bases for V and 5 bases for J; bases not matched to a gene: 9. CDR3 bases: TGTGCCAGCAAGATACTAGCGGGGAGGGGAGATACGCAGTATTTT. This translates into CASKILAGRGDTQYF.

The J gene is TRBJ2-3, the V gene TRBV29-1; tentatively, D is TRBD1 (6 bases). The CDR3 contains 15 residues. The V end lost 3 bases, the J end lost 1 base, and 14 bases lay between the germline ends. Germline lookup yields CDR1 SQVTM and CDR2 ANQGSEA. This CDR3 reads CSVEEDRGGTDTQYF. CDR3 DNA sequence: TGCAGCGTTGAGGAGGACAGAGGTGGCACAGATACGCAGTATTTT.

V is TRBV7-8 and J is TRBJ1-4; unclear D gene. Germline V gives CDR1 SGHVS, CDR2 FQNEAQ. This CDR3 region has 14 residues. V was trimmed by 5 bases and J by 0 bases, leaving 7 bases between them. CDR3 sequence: CASSVLATNEKLFF. The CDR3 coding sequence is TGTGCCAGCAGCGTACTTGCAACTAATGAAAAACTGTTTTTT.

A single count supports this clone. The J gene is TRBJ2-1, the V gene TRBV11-2; 7 positions agree with TRBD2. Germline loops: CDR1 SGHAT, CDR2 FQNNGV. V trimming: 4 bases; J trimming: 2 bases; junction bases outside the gene matches: 17. The CDR3 is 19 residues long. The CDR3 loop reads CASSSNRDYPRWTYNEQFF. DNA of the CDR3: TGTGCCAGCAGCTCAAACCGGGACTACCCAAGGTGGACCTACAATGAGCAGTTCTTC.

The chain carries TRBV19 and TRBJ1-1; D possibly corresponds to TRBD1 (6 bases). V lost 5 bases to trimming and J lost 5 bases, with 12 bases between them. The CDR3 extends over 13 amino acids. CDR1 and CDR2 from the germline V gene are LNHDA and SQIVND (reference sequence). This CDR3 reads CASSGRGFTEAFF. Here the CDR3 DNA reads TGTGCCAGTAGTGGCAGGGGTTTTACTGAAGCTTTCTTT. Full variable domain (missing parts from reference TRBV19 and TRBJ1-1): DGGITQSPKYLFRKEGQNVTLSCEQNLNHDAMYWYRQDPGQGLRLIYYSQIVNDFQKGDIAEGYSVSREKKESFPLTVTSAQKNPTAFYLCASSGRGFTEAFFGQGTRLTVV.

V gene TRBV5-4 combines with J gene TRBJ1-6; 8 bases are shared with TRBD1. The ends lost 5 bases at V and 7 bases at J; junction bases unmatched: 8. The CDR3 totals 15 residues. The germline gives CDR1 SGHNT, CDR2 YYREEE (reference sequence). For the CDR3, the DNA is TGTGCCAGCAGGGATGAGACAGGGGCCAATTCACCCCTCCACTTT. It translates to CASRDETGANSPLHF.

The chain has TRBV11-3 and TRBJ1-2; the D is unclear. Looked up from germline, CDR1 is SGHNT and CDR2 is YENEEA. Trimming pared 3 bases from V and 4 bases from J, leaving 18 bases between. The CDR3 spans 16 residues. The CDR3 DNA reads as TGTGCCAGCAGCTTTAGACGCTCGGCTGGAGGCTATGGCTACACCTTC. Encoded protein: CASSFRRSAGGYGYTF.

The table lists this clone with a count of one. In nucleotides, the CDR3 is TGTGCCAGCAGTGAATTAGCAGGGTCCGGGGAGCTGTTTTTT. Protein: CASSELAGSGELFF. This rearrangement joins TRBV25-1 to TRBJ2-2, with D tentatively TRBD1 (5 bases). The CDR3 is 14 residues long. Trimming removed 1 base from V and 6 bases from J, with 9 bases in between. Germline loops: CDR1 MGHDK, CDR2 SYGVNS.

This clone was seen a few times. CDR3 DNA sequence: TGTGCCAGCAGCTTGCGCAGTCAGGGATCCTACGAGCAGTACTTC. This encodes CASSLRSQGSYEQYF. This sequence joins TRBV5-5 and TRBJ2-7; TRBD1 is a possible D gene (5 bases). CDR1 and CDR2 from the germline V gene are SGHKS and YYEKEE (reference sequence). The CDR3 spans 15 residues. Between the trimmed V and J ends, which lost 1 base and 1 base, there was a span of 12 bases.

This chain uses TRBV28 with TRBJ1-2; D remains unclear. The CDR3 is 13 residues long. Germline lookup yields CDR1 MDHEN and CDR2 SYDVKM. V lost 6 bases and J lost 5, with 13 bases in between. CDR3 coding DNA: TGTGCCAGCAGAAGCCGGGAGTCGTATGGCTACACCTTC. Encoded protein: CASRSRESYGYTF.

This clone has a handful of counts. The V gene is TRBV11-3, the J gene TRBJ2-3; tentative D call: TRBD2 (6 bases). The CDR3 has 14 residues. Trimming cost V 5 bases and J 4 bases, with 13 bases left between them. Per germline, CDR1 SGHNT and CDR2 YENEEA. This CDR3 reads CASSEVAAPDTQYF. The CDR3 nucleotides are TGTGCCAGCAGCGAGGTAGCGGCCCCAGATACGCAGTATTTT.

The chain carries TRBV28 and TRBJ1-3; D uncertain. Trimming pared 10 bases from V and 0 bases from J, leaving 13 bases between. The CDR3 loop spans 14 amino acids. Germline V CDR1 and CDR2: MDHEN, SYDVKM. CDR3 nucleotides: TGTGCCACTTCGACGGTTAGCTCTGGAAACACCATATATTTT. This gives the protein CATSTVSSGNTIYF.

CDR3 residues: CASQLAGGPNTGELFF. The CDR3 region has the DNA TGTGCCAGCCAACTAGCGGGGGGACCGAACACCGGGGAGCTGTTTTTT. This sequence joins TRBV28 and TRBJ2-2, with 12 positions matching TRBD2. This CDR3 has 16 residues. After removal of 8 bases from V and 0 bases from J, the junction contained 4 bases not matched to a gene. CDR1 is MDHEN and CDR2 is SYDVKM in the germline V gene.